Below, one TCR beta chain is given with its context. Its specificity is unknown. This sample stems from a study of shared clonotypes between healthy human individuals. Study-level points and caveats: A generally larger estimated richness was seen in naive subsets than in memory subsets. The study found lower generation probabilities in non-shared clonotypes than in those shared by all four donors. Incomplete sequencing of sorted subsets was indicated by rarefaction despite large depth.

Sequencing was performed with immunoSEQ multiplex PCR; in TCRdb, only in-frame clones are kept and a portion is missing. This sample has around 550,000 clones, with 95% to 97% found just once. Donors comprised healthy HIV-negative adults lacking recent acute infections or vaccinations. The sequenced material came from naive CD4+ T cells sorted from blood. Subset reported: CD45RA+ positively selected. The sequence was collected from a woman in her thirties in good health.

CDR3 coding DNA: TGTGCCAGCAGCTTCCAGACAGTTTACAATGAGCAGTTCTTC. This sequence encodes CASSFQTVYNEQFF. The chain employs TRBV7-2 and TRBJ2-1; D is possibly TRBD1 (5 bases). The germline V and J ends were trimmed by 3 bases and 4 bases, with 10 bases remaining between them. The CDR3 is made up of 14 amino acids. CDR1 and CDR2 from the germline V gene are SGHTA and FQGNSA.